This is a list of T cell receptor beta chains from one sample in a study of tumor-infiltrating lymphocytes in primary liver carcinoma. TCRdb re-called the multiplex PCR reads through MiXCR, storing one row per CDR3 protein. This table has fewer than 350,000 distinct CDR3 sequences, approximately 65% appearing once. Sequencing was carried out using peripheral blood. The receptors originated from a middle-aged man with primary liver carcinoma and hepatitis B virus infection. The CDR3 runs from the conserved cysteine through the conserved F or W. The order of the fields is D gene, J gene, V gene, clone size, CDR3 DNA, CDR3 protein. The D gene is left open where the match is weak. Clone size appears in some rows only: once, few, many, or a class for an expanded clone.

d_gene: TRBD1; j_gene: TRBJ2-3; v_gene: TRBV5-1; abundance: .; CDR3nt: TGCGCCAGCAGCTTGGAGTGGGGCAGGGGGCGGGCAGATACGCAGTATTTT; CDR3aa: CASSLEWGRGRADTQYF
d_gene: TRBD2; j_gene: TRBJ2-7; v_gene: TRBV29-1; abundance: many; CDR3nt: TGCAGCGTCGGACTAGCGGGAGGGTACTACGAGCAGTACTTC; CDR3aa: CSVGLAGGYYEQYF
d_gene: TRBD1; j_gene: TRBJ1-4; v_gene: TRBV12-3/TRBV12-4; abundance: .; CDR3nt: TGTGCCAGCAGTTCGACCGACCTAGACAGGGGGATTAAACTGTTTTTT; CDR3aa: CASSSTDLDRGIKLFF
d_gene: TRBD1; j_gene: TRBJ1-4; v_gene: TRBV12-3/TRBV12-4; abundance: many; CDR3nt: TGTGCCAGCAGTTTAGGGGACAGGGCCATAGATGAAAAACTGTTTTTT; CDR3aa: CASSLGDRAIDEKLFF
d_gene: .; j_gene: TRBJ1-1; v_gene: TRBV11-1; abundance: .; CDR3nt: TGTGCCAGCAGCCACGCAAAGGAGAGGAACACTGAAGCTTTCTTT; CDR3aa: CASSHAKERNTEAFF
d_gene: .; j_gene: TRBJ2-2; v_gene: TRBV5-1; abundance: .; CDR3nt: TGCGCCAGCAGCTTGGGGACAGACGCGAACACCGGGGAGCTGTTTTTT; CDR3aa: CASSLGTDANTGELFF
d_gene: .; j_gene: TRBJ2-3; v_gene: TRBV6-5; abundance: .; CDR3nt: TGTGCCAGCAGTTATTCGTATAGCAATCAGCCCCAGTATTTT; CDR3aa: CASSYSYSNQPQYF
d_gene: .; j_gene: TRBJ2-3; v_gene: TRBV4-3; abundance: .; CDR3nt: TGCGCCAGCCAAGCGGCAGATAATGGTGCAGATACGCAGTATTTT; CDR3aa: CASQAADNGADTQYF
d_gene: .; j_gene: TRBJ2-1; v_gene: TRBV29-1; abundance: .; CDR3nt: TGCAGCACCGCCCGGAAAGGGGGTAATGAGCAGTTCTTC; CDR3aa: CSTARKGGNEQFF
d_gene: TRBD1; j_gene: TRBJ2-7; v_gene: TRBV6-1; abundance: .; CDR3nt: TGTGCCAGCAACGGACAGGCGGAAAGATACGAGCAGTACTTC; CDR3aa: CASNGQAERYEQYF
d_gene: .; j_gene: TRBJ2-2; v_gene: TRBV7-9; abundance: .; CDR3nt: TGTGCCAGCAGGTCTCTGAATTCGAGGACCGGGGAGCTGTTTTTT; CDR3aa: CASRSLNSRTGELFF
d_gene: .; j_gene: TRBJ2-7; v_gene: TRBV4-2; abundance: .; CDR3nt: TGTGCCAGCAGCCAATGCCCTCAACTAGGAGCAAACGAGCAGTACTTC; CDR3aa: CASSQCPQLGANEQYF
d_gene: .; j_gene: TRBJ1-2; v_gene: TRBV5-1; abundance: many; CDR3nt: TGCGCCAGCAGCTTGGTGGCAGCACGGGGCTACACCTTC; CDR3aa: CASSLVAARGYTF
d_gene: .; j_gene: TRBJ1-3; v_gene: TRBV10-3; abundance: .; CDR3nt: TGTGCCACCCAAGACAGTCACTCTGGAAACACCATATATTTT; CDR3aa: CATQDSHSGNTIYF
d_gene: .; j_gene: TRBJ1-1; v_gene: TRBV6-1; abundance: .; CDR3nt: TGTGCCACCTGGGGGGTCATGATCACTGAAGCTTTCTTT; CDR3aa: CATWGVMITEAFF
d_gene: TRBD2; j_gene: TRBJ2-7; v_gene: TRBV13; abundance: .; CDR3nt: TGTGCCGGCAGCTTATCCCGGCGGGAGGCCCCCTACGAGCAGTACTTC; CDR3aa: CAGSLSRREAPYEQYF
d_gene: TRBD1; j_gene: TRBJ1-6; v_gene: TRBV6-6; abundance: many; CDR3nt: TGTGCCAGCAGCCACGGACAGGGTAGTTCACCCCTCCACTTT; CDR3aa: CASSHGQGSSPLHF
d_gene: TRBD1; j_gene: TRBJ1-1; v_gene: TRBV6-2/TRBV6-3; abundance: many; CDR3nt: TGTGCCAGCAGTTACCTCGGACAGGGGAGCACTGAAGCTTTCTTT; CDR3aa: CASSYLGQGSTEAFF
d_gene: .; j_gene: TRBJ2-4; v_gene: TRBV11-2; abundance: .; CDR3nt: TGTGCCAGCAGCTATGCAGGGGCCAAAAACACTCAGTACTTC; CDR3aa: CASSYAGAKNTQYF
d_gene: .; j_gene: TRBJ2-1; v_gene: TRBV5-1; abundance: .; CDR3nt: TGCGCCAGCCAGGGGACGGGTTACTACAATGAGCAGTTCTTC; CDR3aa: CASQGTGYYNEQFF
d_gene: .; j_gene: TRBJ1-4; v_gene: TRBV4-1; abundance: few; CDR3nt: TGCGCCAGCAGCCAAGGGGTGACGAACCCGGGGGGCGCAGGTGAAAAACTGTTTTTT; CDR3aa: CASSQGVTNPGGAGEKLFF
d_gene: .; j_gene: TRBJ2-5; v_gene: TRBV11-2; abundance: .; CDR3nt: TGTGCCGGCAGCCGATCGGGGGTGCAAGAGACCCAGTACTTC; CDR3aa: CAGSRSGVQETQYF
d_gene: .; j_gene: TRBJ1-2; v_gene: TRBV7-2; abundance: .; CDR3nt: TGTGCCAGCAGCCCACATCGAAACTATGGCTACACCTTC; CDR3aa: CASSPHRNYGYTF
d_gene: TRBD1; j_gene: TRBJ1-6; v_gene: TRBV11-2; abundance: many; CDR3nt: TGTGCCAGCAGCCTAGGGCATGGACAGGCCCATAATTCACCCCTCCACTTT; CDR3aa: CASSLGHGQAHNSPLHF
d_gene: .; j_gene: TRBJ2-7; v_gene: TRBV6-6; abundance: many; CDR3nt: TGTGCCAGCGCCTCCCTTCCTGATTACGAGCAGTACTTC; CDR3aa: CASASLPDYEQYF
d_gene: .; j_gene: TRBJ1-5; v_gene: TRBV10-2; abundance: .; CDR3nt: TGCGCCAGCAATGACGCTCCGGGGGGCAATCAGCCCCAGCATTTT; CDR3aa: CASNDAPGGNQPQHF
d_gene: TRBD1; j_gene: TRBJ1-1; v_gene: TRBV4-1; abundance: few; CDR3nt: TGCGCCAGCAGCCACGGTAACAGGGGGTACACTGAAGCTTTCTTT; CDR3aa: CASSHGNRGYTEAFF
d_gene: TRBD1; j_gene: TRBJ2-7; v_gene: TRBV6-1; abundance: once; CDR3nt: TGTGTCAGCAGGGGGACCTACAAAGGGCCTTACGAGCAGTACTTC; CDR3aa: CVSRGTYKGPYEQYF
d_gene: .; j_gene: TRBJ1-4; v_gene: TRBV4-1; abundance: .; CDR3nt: TGCGCCAGCAGCCAAGAAAACATGGAGGGGGAAAAACTGTTTTTT; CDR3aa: CASSQENMEGEKLFF